This entry is about one T cell receptor beta chain. Its recognized antigen is unknown. No base-level quality is on record; no much larger clone is a single base apart. For the CD8 naive samples, CD45RO-negative cells were positively selected for CCR7, yielding a CD45RA+CCR7+ population from which TemRA cells were excluded. Healthy HIV-negative adults with no recently reported acute infections or vaccinations were included as donors. Every donor was a Caucasian adult living in Nashville, Tennessee, USA. Blood was obtained by leukapheresis, after which PBMCs were separated by Ficoll-Histopaque density gradient centrifugation and cryopreserved in liquid nitrogen vapor phase. Analytical flow cytometry was used to check the purity and quantity of each magnetically sorted T cell population. Genomic DNA was isolated from every sorted fraction and measured by UV absorbance on a Nanodrop 2000c. The sample is drawn from a study of shared clonotypes between healthy human individuals (dated by TCRdb to about 2020). Turning to the overall study: The cohort included a few men and a couple of women between 18 and 49 years of age. For each donor, three plates each were used for CD4 naive and CD4 memory, two plates were used for CD8 naive, and one plate was used for CD8 memory. Blood TCR repertoires of 5 or 6 healthy adults were deeply sequenced to estimate repertoire size and the extent of clonotype sharing between individuals. Libraries were prepared and TCR repertoires were sequenced by different laboratories using diverse techniques, in order to increase sequencing depth and limit assay-specific biases. Between about 0.8 and 8.9 billion PBMCs per donor were obtained by leukapheresis. The investigation overall reported the following: Pairwise subsampling led to the expectation that sequencing depth would affect the degree of clonotype sharing among donors. Sampling was restricted to blood, and TCR repertoires in tissues likely differ from the TCR repertoires found in blood. Compared with non-shared clonotypes, the clonotypes found in all four sorted-subset donors had higher generation probabilities. Rarefaction of sorted-subset datasets indicated incomplete sequencing despite the large sequencing depth. The small number of donors limited the genetic and exposure-history diversity represented. Across four donors, approximately 5% of naive CD4, roughly 3.5% of naive CD8, approximately 2.5% of memory CD4, and around 0.4% of memory CD8 clonotypes were shared. Estimated clonotype richness was generally larger for naive than for memory subsets.

Using the deep immunoSEQ assay, multiplex PCR amplified TCR CDR3 regions from genomic DNA. Extracted genomic DNA from each cell subset was spread evenly across all wells of several immunoSEQ 96-well plates, with each plate serving as a replicate. For sorted subsets, 200 ng of genomic DNA, equivalent to 25,000 to 35,000 T cell genomes, went into each replicate PCR. Purified libraries were measured with a Qubit 3.0 fluorometer, size-checked on a Bioanalyzer 2100, and measured again with the KAPA Library Quantification kit. Every immunoSEQ 96-well plate was sequenced on a separate single-read 150-cycle Illumina NextSeq 550 flow cell. On the study's bioinformatics: Because the immunoSEQ output included only junctional sequences and no quality scores, the filtering could not be the same as the filtering used for full-length reads. Sequences were annotated with PyIR, a Python wrapper for IgBLAST v1.9, and V/J genes and CDR3 were assigned using IMGT germline references. Any read was removed if the V/J assignment was weak (E-value above 1e-6), the CDR3 was missing, or the read contained stop codons, out-of-frame junctions, or ambiguous translated residues. V3J clonotypes were defined as sequences sharing an identical inferred V gene, J gene, and CDR3 amino acid sequence. Percentage overlap between repertoires was calculated by dividing the number of shared unique clonotypes by the size of the smaller repertoire. Repertoire richness was assessed with RTK rarefaction, the Chao1 estimator, and Recon v2.1 estimates of unobserved clonotypes. For all TCRbeta clonotypes obtained by the gDNA method from several donors, generation probabilities were computed with OLGA. This immuneACCESS table, as held by TCRdb, lists in-frame sequences with V and J called but not all clones. Of the missing ones, under half trace to an unresolved V gene in checked studies; the others have no known cause. That table furnishes V, J and clone size, whereas the DNA furnished D and trimming. This sample gives some 1,900,000 clones in total; roughly 94% of them show up just once. Clones ranked in the top ten supply 1.2% of the sample.

The germline V gene (reference sequence) supplies CDR1 SEHNR and CDR2 FQNEAQ. The junction shows trimming of 5 bases on V and 8 bases on J, plus 9 bases between the germline ends. The CDR3 holds 12 amino acids from the cysteine to the phenylalanine. Just CDR3 DNA is preserved here, 36 bases in frame from base 1. This receptor chain uses TRBV7-9 and TRBJ2-2, with TRBD2 as a weak D call on 6 bases. The TCR was taken from a man aged 18 to 30 in good health. Input material: naive CD8+ T cells sorted from blood. The sample's cell subset or site label, in plain terms: CD45RA+CCR7+. The CDR3 here reads CASSRLGGELFF. At the DNA level, the sequence is TGTGCCAGCAGCCGACTAGGGGGGGAGCTGTTTTTT.